The 32 T cell receptor beta chains listed next were all sequenced from one sample in a study of low-dose radiotherapy and immunotherapy resistance in tumors. Time point of the sample: after trial treatment. Sample treatment: LDRT plus nivolumab, ipilimumab, low-dose cyclophosphamide and aspirin (RACIN trial). TRAV- and TRBV-specific primers primed first-strand cDNA, covering alpha and beta chains. With a constant-region primer and a V-primer adapter, TCRs were subjected to approximately 18 PCR cycles of amplification. Each CDR3 protein gets one entry after TCRdb re-called the reads with MiXCR. The sample lists roughly 100,000 distinct CDR3 sequences; 20% to 25% were seen once. Specimen: PBMCs, collected after low-dose radiotherapy plus immunotherapy. The receptor source for this set is a female donor with ovarian cancer.

This clonotype was found a few times. V usage is TRBV12-5 and J usage is TRBJ2-1; D unresolved. The ends were cut back, 2 bases at V and 9 bases at J, with 8 bases in the middle. The length of the CDR3 is 12 residues. CDR1 and CDR2 (germline): LGHNT, FRNRAP. In DNA form, the CDR3 reads TGTGCTAGTGGTTTGCGTTCGACTGAGCAGTTCTTC. Amino acids: CASGLRSTEQFF.

The table lists this clonotype with a few counts. The chain has TRBV9 and TRBJ2-1; TRBD2 aligns across 13 bases. Per the germline V gene, CDR1 is SGDLS and CDR2 is YYNGEE. The J segment lost 8 bases and the V segment lost 4 bases, leaving 6 bases of the junction unmatched. This CDR3 has 15 amino acids. The CDR3 DNA reads TGTGCCAGCAGCCAACTAGCGGGGGGGCATGATGAGCAGTTCTTC. This translates into CASSQLAGGHDEQFF.

This clonotype was detected a few times. V usage is TRBV20-1 and J usage is TRBJ2-1, with D perhaps matching TRBD1 or TRBD2 (5 bases each). Germline V gene sequence: CDR1 DFQATT, CDR2 SNEGSKA (reference sequence). V was cut by 6 bases and J by 9 bases, with 27 bases left in between. This CDR3 contains 16 residues. CDR3 nucleotide sequence: TGCAGTGCCATTGACCCGGGACCCGCAGGTCAAAGTGAGCAGTTCTTC. This gives the protein CSAIDPGPAGQSEQFF.

The chain combines TRBV5-6 with TRBJ1-2; 7 positions agree with TRBD1. V was clipped by 4 bases and J by 8 bases; unmatched bases: 8. Germline V CDR1 and CDR2: SGHDT, YYEEEE. CDR3 length: 13 residues. The CDR3 sequence is CASSLTGWEGYTF. CDR3 DNA sequence: TGTGCCAGCAGCCTGACAGGGTGGGAGGGCTACACCTTC.

This clonotype was recorded at least ten times. This chain connects TRBV7-2 to TRBJ2-5; 10 nucleotides align to TRBD2. J was trimmed by 7 bases and V by 5 bases; bases with no gene match: 13. The CDR3 extends over 16 amino acids. In germline, CDR1 is SGHTA, CDR2 FQGNSA. CDR3 nucleotide sequence: TGTGCCAGCAGCCCCCGGACTAGCGGAGGGGGGGGGACCCAGTACTTC. It translates to CASSPRTSGGGGTQYF. The full variable domain, completed using reference TRBV7-2 and TRBJ2-5, is GAGVSQSPSNKVTEKGKDVELRCDPISGHTALYWYRQSLGQGLEFLIYFQGNSAPDKSGLPSDRFSAERTGGSVSTLTIQRTQQEDSAVYLCASSPRTSGGGGTQYFGPGTRLLVL.

Comment on this clonotype: With a far larger clone one base away, a read error is the likely cause. The V gene is TRBV6-2 or TRBV6-3, the J gene TRBJ2-5; 9 bases are shared with TRBD2. CDR3 size: 16 residues. V lost 5 bases, J lost 11 bases, and 18 bases stayed unmatched. The germline gives CDR1 MNHEY, CDR2 SVGEGT. The chain's CDR3 is CASSTSSGIGDNEQYF. The CDR3 region has the DNA TGTGCCAGCAGTACATCTAGCGGGATTGGGGATAATGAGCAGTACTTC.

V usage is TRBV5-1 and J usage is TRBJ2-7, with TRBD1 matching over 12 bases. V lost 2 bases, J lost 6 bases, and 12 bases stayed unmatched. The CDR3 consists of 17 residues. Germline lookup yields CDR1 SGHRS and CDR2 YFSETQ. In DNA, the CDR3 is TGCGCCAGCAGCTTACCGGGGGCGGGGACAGGGGGCGCCGAGCAGTACTTC. Translation: CASSLPGAGTGGAEQYF.

This clonotype was recorded at least ten times. This chain joins TRBV7-2 and TRBJ2-7; possibly TRBD1 for D (6 bases). The CDR3 loop spans 14 amino acids. Trimming shortened V by 2 bases and J by 3 bases, and 11 bases separated the two germline ends. Germline V gene lookup returns CDR1 SGHTA and CDR2 FQGNSA. The DNA of the CDR3 is TGTGCCAGCAGCTTATTTCTCAGGGGCTACGAGCAGTACTTC. This codes for CASSLFLRGYEQYF.

Many counts were recorded for this clonotype. The V call is TRBV20-1, the J call TRBJ1-1, with a tentative D call TRBD1 (5 bases). In germline, CDR1 is DFQATT, CDR2 SNEGSKA (reference sequence). Trimming stripped 1 base from V and 5 bases from J, with 11 bases between. The CDR3 length is 13 residues. Written as DNA, the CDR3 is TGCAGTGCTAGAGTAGCAGGGCGAACTGAAGCTTTCTTT. Translation: CSARVAGRTEAFF.

This clonotype showed up many times. The V gene is TRBV28, the J gene TRBJ1-5; D is undetermined. Germline V CDR1 and CDR2: MDHEN, SYDVKM. With 2 bases removed from V and 0 bases from J, the gap between germline ends came to 11 bases. There are 16 residues in the CDR3. CDR3 sequence (DNA): TGTGCCAGCAGTTTAGGCTGGAGGTCTAGCAATCAGCCCCAGCATTTT. It is translated as CASSLGWRSSNQPQHF. The entire variable domain, with the rest obtained from reference TRBV28 and TRBJ1-5, is as follows: DVKVTQSSRYLVKRTGEKVFLECVQDMDHENMFWYRQDPGLGLRLIYFSYDVKMKEKGDIPEGYSVSREKKERFSLILESASTNQTSMYLCASSLGWRSSNQPQHFGDGTRLSIL.

Ten or more counts support this clonotype. This chain joins TRBV7-9 and TRBJ2-5, with D perhaps being TRBD1 or TRBD2 (6 bases each). Germline V gives CDR1 SEHNR, CDR2 FQNEAQ (reference sequence). V was trimmed by 5 bases and J by 7 bases, leaving 26 bases between them. The length of the CDR3 is 17 residues. For the CDR3, the DNA is TGTGCCAGCAGCCCCCAAGGAGGGGCCGGGGGCGTAGTGACCCAGTACTTC. Amino acids: CASSPQGGAGGVVTQYF.

As for this clonotype: This likely stems from a read error, as it lies one base from a far larger clone. The chain recombines TRBV29-1 with TRBJ2-7; 9 nucleotides match TRBD1. Germline loops: CDR1 SQVTM, CDR2 ANQGSEA. V gave up 6 bases and J gave up 7 bases; unmatched junction bases: 13. This CDR3 has 14 residues. The CDR3 DNA sequence: TGCAGCGTCGAGGGGACAGGGATCTACAATGAGCAGTACTTC. Its protein product is CSVEGTGIYNEQYF.

This clonotype was counted ten times or more. The chain combines TRBV7-9 with TRBJ2-7; no clear D. V dropped 4 bases and J dropped 2 bases, with 9 bases sitting between them. The length of the CDR3 is 13 residues. Germline V gene sequence: CDR1 SEHNR, CDR2 FQNEAQ (reference sequence). CDR3 in DNA: TGTGCCAGCAGCTGGGCAGGAACCTACGAGCAGTACTTC. Encoded protein: CASSWAGTYEQYF.

A remark on this clonotype: This CDR3 fails to terminate in the conserved phenylalanine or tryptophan, so it likely reflects a read error. This rearrangement joins TRBV28 to TRBJ1-3; D call uncertain. The CDR3 consists of 15 residues. Germline V lookup: CDR1 MDHEN, CDR2 SYDVKM. CDR3 region: CASTRQALSGNAIYS. The CDR3 DNA is TGTGCCAGCACCCGGCAGGCCCTCTCTGGAAACGCCATATATTCT.

This clonotype has a count of ten or more. The chain carries TRBV15 and TRBJ2-7; D unclear. Germline values: CDR1 LNHNV, CDR2 YYDKDF (reference sequence). The ends were cut back, 2 bases at V and 2 bases at J, with 7 bases in the middle. The CDR3 runs 13 residues. CDR3 protein: CATSRRVTYEQYF. CDR3 DNA sequence: TGTGCCACCAGCAGACGCGTGACCTACGAGCAGTACTTC.

This clonotype came up many times. This chain links TRBV7-2 with TRBJ2-2, with 10 bases fitting TRBD2. Germline values: CDR1 SGHTA, CDR2 FQGNSA. With V trimmed by 0 bases and J by 5 bases, 6 bases remained unmatched. The CDR3 extends over 17 amino acids. CDR3 region: CASSLARASGRTGELFF. The CDR3 DNA reads as TGTGCCAGCAGCTTAGCTCGGGCTAGCGGGAGAACCGGGGAGCTGTTTTTT.

This clonotype has at least ten counts. This chain links TRBV29-1 with TRBJ1-1; D might be TRBD1 (5 bases). This CDR3 is built from 14 residues. V dropped 3 bases and J dropped 0 bases, with 11 bases sitting between them. The germline gives CDR1 SQVTM, CDR2 ANQGSEA. Written as DNA, the CDR3 is TGCAGCGTTGAGGTGGGACCTATGAACACTGAAGCTTTCTTT. Translation gives CSVEVGPMNTEAFF.

This clonotype was counted at least ten times. The V and J genes are TRBV6-1 and TRBJ2-2; D unclear. The CDR3 contains 16 residues. Trimming took 2 bases from V and 1 from J, leaving 11 bases between them. Germline CDR1 and CDR2: MNHNS and SASEGT. CDR3 in amino acids: CASSENGRENTGELFF. The CDR3 region has the DNA TGTGCCAGCAGTGAAAATGGAAGGGAGAACACCGGGGAGCTGTTTTTT.

This clonotype was seen repeatedly, ten times or more. V gene TRBV30 combines with J gene TRBJ1-5; a possible D gene is TRBD1 (6 bases). Germline loops: CDR1 GTSNPN, CDR2 SVGIG (reference sequence). The CDR3 runs 15 residues. Trimming removed 1 base at V and 4 bases at J, with 14 bases between. The CDR3 is CAWSGGGRSNQPQHF. The CDR3 nucleotides read TGTGCCTGGAGTGGAGGGGGACGGTCTAATCAGCCCCAGCATTTT.

The chain couples TRBV5-4 to TRBJ2-5; 8 bases match TRBD2. CDR1 and CDR2 from the germline V gene are SGHNT and YYREEE (reference sequence). The CDR3 consists of 15 residues. V was pared by 2 bases and J by 6 bases, with 9 bases of the junction left unmatched. The CDR3 DNA reads as TGTGCCAGCAGCTTACAGGGACTAGAGGATAAGACCCAGTACTTC. This gives the protein CASSLQGLEDKTQYF.

The chain couples TRBV27 to TRBJ1-6, with TRBD1 matching 7 bases. The CDR3 loop spans 18 amino acids. Germline V lookup: CDR1 MNHEY, CDR2 SMNVEV (reference sequence). V was pared by 6 bases and J by 0 bases, with 11 bases of the junction left unmatched. CDR3 loop: CASRDTTGASSYNSPLHF. The CDR3 DNA sequence: TGTGCCAGCAGGGATACTACAGGGGCGAGCTCCTATAATTCACCCCTCCACTTT.

This clonotype was found many times. This chain connects TRBV3-1 to TRBJ2-2; 13 bases line up with TRBD2. CDR3 length: 18 residues. J lost 2 bases, V lost 8 bases, and 11 bases had no gene match. In germline, CDR1 is LGHDT, CDR2 YNNKEL (reference sequence). The CDR3 DNA sequence: TGTGCCAGCGGCCGTGGAGGGACTAGCGGGGACAACACCGGGGAGCTGTTTTTT. Translation gives CASGRGGTSGDNTGELFF.

The V gene is TRBV29-1, the J gene TRBJ2-1; possible D gene TRBD1, 5 bases. CDR3 length: 14 residues. V was trimmed by 2 bases and J by 0 bases, leaving 8 bases between them. CDR1 and CDR2 (germline): SQVTM, ANQGSEA. CDR3 in amino acids: CSVERTSSYNEQFF. CDR3 coding DNA: TGCAGCGTTGAACGGACAAGCTCCTACAATGAGCAGTTCTTC.

J is TRBJ2-7 and V is TRBV28; no clear D gene. The V end was cut by 7 bases, the J end by 7 bases, with 11 bases between. The CDR3 sequence is 11 residues long. CDR1 is MDHEN, CDR2 SYDVKM, per germline. The CDR3 DNA sequence: TGTGCCAGCAAGGGTCGGAAAGAGCAGTACTTC. This encodes CASKGRKEQYF. The complete variable domain, with remaining parts taken from reference TRBV28 and TRBJ2-7, reads DVKVTQSSRYLVKRTGEKVFLECVQDMDHENMFWYRQDPGLGLRLIYFSYDVKMKEKGDIPEGYSVSREKKERFSLILESASTNQTSMYLCASKGRKEQYFGPGTRLTVT.

Many counts were recorded for this clonotype. J is TRBJ2-5 and V is TRBV28; 8 positions agree with TRBD2. V shed 7 bases, J shed 5 bases, and the junction held 9 bases outside the gene matches. Per the germline V gene, CDR1 is MDHEN and CDR2 is SYDVKM. This CDR3 contains 14 residues. The CDR3 sequence is CASKVGGARETQYF. In nucleotides, the CDR3 is TGTGCCAGCAAGGTCGGGGGGGCCCGGGAGACCCAGTACTTC. The entire variable domain, with the rest obtained from reference TRBV28 and TRBJ2-5, is as follows: DVKVTQSSRYLVKRTGEKVFLECVQDMDHENMFWYRQDPGLGLRLIYFSYDVKMKEKGDIPEGYSVSREKKERFSLILESASTNQTSMYLCASKVGGARETQYFGPGTRLLVL.

J is TRBJ2-3 and V is TRBV4-3; TRBD1 matches 8 bases. The CDR3 loop spans 17 amino acids. Germline V gives CDR1 LGHNA, CDR2 YSLEER. V shed 0 bases and J 4 bases; nucleotides not matched to a gene: 9. For the CDR3, the DNA is TGCGCCAGCAGCCAAGATCGCAACAGGGGGATGGCAGATACGCAGTATTTT. Protein product: CASSQDRNRGMADTQYF.

This clonotype was detected many times. The CDR3 region has the DNA TGCGCCAGCAGCTTGGAGGGGTCTCGGGCCTACAATGAGCAGTTCTTC. Amino acids: CASSLEGSRAYNEQFF. The chain is built from TRBV5-1 and TRBJ2-1; D may be TRBD1 (5 bases). The length of the CDR3 is 16 residues. Trimming stripped 0 bases from V and 2 bases from J, with 12 bases between. The germline V gene has CDR1 SGHRS and CDR2 YFSETQ.

This clonotype was seen ten or more times. The DNA of the CDR3 is TGCGCCAGCAGCCCCCGTATCGGGGAGCTCAATCAGCCCCAGCATTTT. This sequence encodes CASSPRIGELNQPQHF. This chain joins TRBV4-1 and TRBJ1-5; D uncertain. Trimming removed 4 bases from V and 3 bases from J, with 16 bases in between. The CDR3 runs to 16 residues. CDR1 is MGHRA, CDR2 YSYEKL, per germline.

Ten or more counts support this clonotype. The gene calls are TRBV14 and TRBJ2-1; D is undetermined. V was clipped by 1 base and J by 6 bases, with 25 bases between them. CDR3 length: 19 residues. The V gene's germline CDR1 is SGHDN and CDR2 FVKESK. This chain's CDR3 is CASSQVGNPPLLQSNEQFF. For the CDR3, the DNA is TGTGCCAGCAGCCAAGTAGGGAATCCGCCTCTTTTACAATCCAATGAGCAGTTCTTC. The variable domain in full, completed from reference TRBV14 and TRBJ2-1, reads EAGVTQFPSHSVIEKGQTVTLRCDPISGHDNLYWYRRVMGKEIKFLLHFVKESKQDESGMPNNRFLAERTGGTYSTLKVQPAELEDSGVYFCASSQVGNPPLLQSNEQFFGPGTRLTVL.

V is TRBV28 and J is TRBJ2-7, with D perhaps assigned TRBD1 or TRBD2 (5 bases each). In germline, CDR1 is MDHEN, CDR2 SYDVKM. V lost 7 bases, J lost 5 bases, and 21 bases lay in between. The CDR3 sequence is 15 residues long. This chain's CDR3 is CASTARTRGRNEQYF. The CDR3 DNA reads as TGTGCCAGCACCGCCCGGACGAGGGGTCGGAACGAGCAGTACTTC.

Details on this clonotype: One end of the junction fails to match germline, which may point to a read error. CDR3 nucleotides: TGTGCCAGCATCCTCGGAGGTGGTGGCACCTCCTATAATTCACCCCTCCGCTTT. This sequence encodes CASILGGGGTSYNSPLRF. This chain uses TRBV28 with TRBJ1-6; D is ambiguous. The germline gives CDR1 MDHEN, CDR2 SYDVKM. The CDR3 contains 18 residues. Variable domain in full (rest from reference TRBV28 and TRBJ1-6): DVKVTQSSRYLVKRTGEKVFLECVQDMDHENMFWYRQDPGLGLRLIYFSYDVKMKEKGDIPEGYSVSREKKERFSLILESASTNQTSMYLCASILGGGGTSYNSPLRFGNGTRLTVT.

This clonotype showed up many times. The chain links TRBV5-1 to TRBJ2-3; D uncertain. V was pared by 0 bases and J by 6 bases, with 2 bases between. Germline V gene data show CDR1 as SGHRS and CDR2 as YFSETQ. This CDR3 contains 11 residues. CDR3 bases: TGCGCCAGCAGCTTGGTGGATACGCAGTATTTT. It is translated as CASSLVDTQYF.